What follows are 32 T cell receptor beta chains derived from one specimen sequenced in a study of HIV-infected patients and healthy controls (dated by TCRdb to between 2014 and 2016). The study collected follow-up blood from HIV-infected patients roughly three months, about 14 weeks, after antiretroviral therapy began. Since whole blood was used without any cell fractionation, the repertoire reflected all peripheral T cells in unsorted form. Receptor libraries were prepared by 5' RACE. Instrument on record: Illumina MiSeq. Using SuperScript III with primers targeting the alpha and beta constant regions, 400 to 550 ng of RNA was reverse transcribed. Separate libraries for the alpha and beta chains were generated through chain-specific third strand synthesis that incorporated multiplexing indices. TCRdb reworked the public reads: Q25 trimming with fastp, MiXCR clone assembly, productive beta chains retained. Every distinct CDR3 protein forms one entry, paired with its most common genes and DNA. Here the sample has roughly 3,500 distinct CDR3 sequences; 6.5% to 8.5% occur a single time. The ten largest clones capture 17% of the sample.

The sequencing here drew on blood, taken during antiretroviral therapy. The receptors shown here come from an adult with HIV infection.

This sequence joins TRBV3-1 and TRBJ1-1; the D gene is possibly TRBD1 (5 bases). In germline, CDR1 is LGHDT, CDR2 YNNKEL (reference sequence). The germline V and J ends were trimmed by 0 bases and 2 bases, with 13 bases remaining between them. This CDR3 has 16 residues. The CDR3 DNA reads TGTGCCAGCAGCCAAGATAGAGAATGGGGCAACACTGAAGCTTTCTTT. It yields the protein CASSQDREWGNTEAFF. The entire variable domain, with the rest obtained from reference TRBV3-1 and TRBJ1-1, is as follows: DTAVSQTPKYLVTQMGNDKSIKCEQNLGHDTMYWYKQDSKKFLKIMFSYNNKELIINETVPNRFSPKSPDKAHLNLHINSLELGDSAVYFCASSQDREWGNTEAFFGQGTRLTVV.

Turning to this clonotype: Compared with germline, one end of the junction differs, possibly owing to a read error. The chain links TRBV19 to TRBJ1-5, with unresolved D. Germline CDR1 reads LNHDA; CDR2 reads SQIVND (reference sequence). The CDR3 length is 15 residues. The CDR3 DNA is TGTGACAGTAGAGATGGACCGTATAGCAATCAGCACAAGCATTTT. Translating it yields CDSRDGPYSNQHKHF.

V is TRBV9 and J is TRBJ1-2; D call uncertain. V gave up 4 bases and J gave up 3 bases, with 10 bases separating them. Germline-derived CDR1 and CDR2 are SGDLS and YYNGEE. The CDR3 totals 13 residues. This CDR3 reads CASSHRGDYGYTF. The CDR3 DNA reads as TGTGCCAGCAGCCACCGTGGCGACTATGGCTACACCTTC.

By frequency in the sample, this clonotype is medium-sized. The chain employs TRBV12-3 or TRBV12-4 and TRBJ2-2; D remains unclear. This CDR3 has 14 amino acids. The germline V and J ends were trimmed by 2 bases and 7 bases, with 11 bases remaining between them. CDR3 DNA: TGTGCCAGCAGTTTACTAGGGTCCGGCGGGGAGCTGTTTTTT. This translates into CASSLLGSGGELFF.

This clonotype was seen repeatedly, ten times or more. The CDR3 region is CASSSTHEKLFF. As DNA, the CDR3 is TGTGCCAGCAGCTCGACGCATGAAAAACTGTTTTTT. V gene TRBV7-9 combines with J gene TRBJ1-4; no definite D call. This CDR3 has 12 residues. Germline values: CDR1 SEHNR, CDR2 FQNEAQ (reference sequence). With 4 bases removed from V and 6 bases from J, the gap between germline ends came to 6 bases.

This clonotype is termed medium-sized. The chain employs TRBV7-2 and TRBJ2-3; unclear D gene. This CDR3 is built from 12 residues. Trimming stripped 3 bases from V and 7 bases from J, with 8 bases between. Germline CDR1 is SGHTA and CDR2 is FQGNSA. Here the CDR3 DNA reads TGTGCCAGCAGCTTGATTCCCAATACGCAGTATTTT. Its protein product is CASSLIPNTQYF. Full variable domain (missing parts from reference TRBV7-2 and TRBJ2-3): GAGVSQSPSNKVTEKGKDVELRCDPISGHTALYWYRQSLGQGLEFLIYFQGNSAPDKSGLPSDRFSAERTGGSVSTLTIQRTQQEDSAVYLCASSLIPNTQYFGPGTRLTVL.

Ten or more counts support this clonotype. This chain connects TRBV19 to TRBJ2-5; possible D gene TRBD2, 5 bases. Germline lookup yields CDR1 LNHDA and CDR2 SQIVND (reference sequence). This CDR3 has 15 amino acids. V was shortened by 6 bases and J by 3 bases, with 17 bases between the two germline ends. CDR3 bases: TGTGCCAGTAGCTCACCGCATCGGGGTAAAGAGACCCAGTACTTC. Its translation is CASSSPHRGKETQYF.

This clonotype was detected many times. The gene calls are TRBV21-1 and TRBJ1-4; the table's D call, TRBD1, was not checked against the DNA. TRBV21-1 is deemed a pseudogene. The CDR3 spans 16 residues. CDR3 DNA: TGTGCCAGCAGACCGGGACAGGTGGCAACTAATGAAAAACTGTTTTTT. This sequence encodes CASRPGQVATNEKLFF.

By share, this clonotype ranks as medium-sized. The chain combines TRBV5-5 with TRBJ1-1; D uncertain. Per germline, CDR1 SGHKS and CDR2 YYEKEE (reference sequence). Trimming removed 1 base from V and 4 bases from J, with 5 bases in between. The CDR3 totals 12 residues. In DNA, the CDR3 is TGTGCCAGCAGCTTGTTAGGCACTGAAGCTTTCTTT. Amino acid sequence: CASSLLGTEAFF. Based on the CDR3 plus reference TRBV5-5 and TRBJ1-1, the full variable domain is DAGVTQSPTHLIKTRGQQVTLRCSPISGHKSVSWYQQVLGQGPQFIFQYYEKEERGRGNFPDRFSARQFPNYSSELNVNALLLGDSALYLCASSLLGTEAFFGQGTRLTVV.

This clonotype is deemed medium-sized. The chain carries TRBV6-2 or TRBV6-3 and TRBJ1-5; 9 bases fit TRBD1. V was clipped by 4 bases and J by 2 bases; unmatched bases: 6. This CDR3 is built from 16 residues. The V gene's germline CDR1 is MNHEY and CDR2 SVGEGT. The chain's CDR3 is CASSLGQGVGNQPQHF. In nucleotides, the CDR3 is TGTGCCAGCAGTTTGGGACAGGGTGTTGGCAATCAGCCCCAGCATTTT.

This clonotype ranks as medium-sized. The chain links TRBV2 to TRBJ1-2, with 7 bases fitting TRBD1. Germline CDR1 reads SNHLY; CDR2 reads FYNNEI. The CDR3 covers 14 residues. J lost 0 bases, V lost 7 bases, and 5 bases had no gene match. This chain's CDR3 is CASITGTANYGYTF. The CDR3 nucleotides read TGTGCCAGCATCACCGGGACAGCTAACTATGGCTACACCTTC.

This clonotype was observed at least ten times. This chain uses TRBV4-1 with TRBJ1-5; the match to TRBD1 covers 7 bases. This CDR3 is built from 15 residues. V trimming: 6 bases; J trimming: 2 bases; junction bases outside the gene matches: 7. Germline V gives CDR1 MGHRA, CDR2 YSYEKL. The CDR3 DNA reads as TGCGCCAGCAGTCTAACCGGGACAGGCAATCAGCCCCAGCATTTT. Its translation: CASSLTGTGNQPQHF.

Judged by abundance, this clonotype is medium-sized. The chain uses TRBV29-1 and TRBJ2-5; 7 bases are a match to TRBD1. Losses at the gene ends were 4 bases for V and 2 bases for J; bases not matched to a gene: 4. The germline CDR1 and CDR2 sequences are SQVTM and ANQGSEA. The CDR3 spans 13 residues. The CDR3 DNA reads TGCAGCGTTGCTTCGGGACAGCAAGAGACCCAGTACTTC. This translates into CSVASGQQETQYF. The whole variable domain, remainder taken from reference TRBV29-1 and TRBJ2-5, is SAVISQKPSRDICQRGTSLTIQCQVDSQVTMMFWYRQQPGQSLTLIATANQGSEATYESGFVIDKFPISRPNLTFSTLTVSNMSPEDSSIYLCSVASGQQETQYFGPGTRLLVL.

This clonotype is categorized as medium-sized (0.01 to 0.1%). The gene calls are TRBV6-1 and TRBJ2-7; D unclear. V shed 2 bases and J shed 2 bases, with 7 bases lying between them. The germline V gene encodes CDR1 MNHNS and CDR2 SASEGT. The CDR3 is made up of 13 amino acids. This CDR3 is CASSEQSPYEQYV. The CDR3 region has the DNA TGTGCCAGCAGTGAACAGAGTCCCTACGAGCAGTACGTC.

For this clonotype: No conserved phenylalanine or tryptophan is present at the end of the CDR3, so a read error is the likely explanation. This chain uses TRBV5-1 with TRBJ2-1; 14 bases fit TRBD2. V was pared by 3 bases and J by 6 bases, with 5 bases of the junction left unmatched. The CDR3 is made up of 16 amino acids. Germline-derived CDR1 and CDR2 are SGHRS and YFSETQ. CDR3 nucleotides: TGCGCCAGCAGCTCGGGACTAGCGGGGGCATCCAATGAGCAGTTCTTA. Encoded protein: CASSSGLAGASNEQFL.

This clonotype showed up many times. The chain joins TRBV15 to TRBJ2-5; D gene uncertain. The germline V gene encodes CDR1 LNHNV and CDR2 YYDKDF (reference sequence). Trimming removed 0 bases from V and 1 base from J, with 6 bases in between. The CDR3 sequence is 14 residues long. CDR3 nucleotide sequence: TGTGCCACCAGCAGAGATTCATTCCAAGAGACCCAGTACTTC. Protein product: CATSRDSFQETQYF.

This clonotype was picked up many times. The chain recombines TRBV19 with TRBJ2-6; TRBD1 matches 11 bases. The trim removed 5 bases at V and 0 bases at J, leaving 6 bases unmatched. Germline V gives CDR1 LNHDA, CDR2 SQIVND (reference sequence). The CDR3 has 18 residues. The chain's CDR3 is CASSVRDRGFSGANVLTF. DNA for the CDR3: TGTGCCAGTAGTGTCCGGGACAGGGGGTTCTCTGGGGCCAACGTCCTGACTTTC.

By proportion, this clonotype is medium-sized. V and J are TRBV13 and TRBJ2-2; 9 bases map to TRBD2. CDR1 PRHDT and CDR2 FYEKMQ come from the germline V gene (reference sequence). This CDR3 comprises 16 residues. V shed 5 bases and J 4 bases; nucleotides not matched to a gene: 8. CDR3 sequence: CASSPLAGGSTGELFF. In nucleotides, the CDR3 is TGTGCCAGCAGCCCCCTGGCGGGGGGGAGCACCGGGGAGCTGTTTTTT.

By share, this clonotype ranks as medium-sized. The chain carries TRBV6-2 or TRBV6-3 and TRBJ1-2, with D hard to call. Germline lookup yields CDR1 MNHEY and CDR2 SVGEGT. V lost 7 bases, J lost 8 bases, and 26 bases lay in between. This CDR3 contains 16 residues. For the CDR3, the DNA is TGTGCCAGCACCCCCCTCCAATCCCCCTCAGCGGAAGGCTACACCTTC. Its translation: CASTPLQSPSAEGYTF.

This clonotype was observed many times. The rearrangement links TRBV5-1 to TRBJ1-1; 10 nucleotides match TRBD1. CDR1 is SGHRS, CDR2 YFSETQ, per germline. This CDR3 has 13 residues. With V trimmed by 3 bases and J by 4 bases, 0 bases remained unmatched. CDR3: CASSWDRGTEAFF. CDR3 bases: TGCGCCAGCAGCTGGGACAGGGGCACTGAAGCTTTCTTT.

This clonotype is termed medium-sized (0.01 to 0.1%). The chain carries TRBV2 and TRBJ1-2; no clear D. Germline V gives CDR1 SNHLY, CDR2 FYNNEI. The CDR3 runs to 11 residues. V lost 3 bases to trimming and J lost 4 bases, with 3 bases between them. The CDR3, as DNA: TGTGCCAGCAGTGACAGCTATGGCTACACCTTC. Translation: CASSDSYGYTF. Variable domain in full (rest from reference TRBV2 and TRBJ1-2): EPEVTQTPSHQVTQMGQEVILRCVPISNHLYFYWYRQILGQKVEFLVSFYNNEISEKSEIFDDQFSVERPDGSNFTLKIRSTKLEDSAMYFCASSDSYGYTFGSGTRLTVV.

Judged by abundance, this clonotype is medium-sized. The chain uses TRBV7-6 and TRBJ1-1; D remains ambiguous. Trimming took off 2 bases at V and 3 bases at J, with 7 bases between the two ends. Germline lookup yields CDR1 SGHVS and CDR2 FNYEAQ. The CDR3 runs to 13 residues. The chain's CDR3 is CASSLTRDTEAFF. The CDR3, as DNA: TGTGCCAGCAGCTTAACAAGGGACACTGAAGCTTTCTTT.

This clonotype occurred many times. The chain recombines TRBV29-1 with TRBJ2-2, with 8 positions matching TRBD1. The V gene end was trimmed by 0 bases and the J gene end by 5 bases; junction bases not matched to a gene: 8. Germline V gene data show CDR1 as SQVTM and CDR2 as ANQGSEA. The CDR3 has 16 residues. This chain's CDR3 is CSVEDHSGQATGELFF. As DNA, the CDR3 is TGCAGCGTTGAAGATCATTCGGGACAGGCGACCGGGGAGCTGTTTTTT.

The rearrangement uses TRBV7-2 and TRBJ1-3; TRBD1 is a possible D gene (5 bases). The V end lost 5 bases, the J end lost 1 base, and 15 bases lay between the germline ends. The germline V gene has CDR1 SGHTA and CDR2 FQGNSA. The CDR3 extends over 16 amino acids. The CDR3 nucleotides read TGTGCCAGCAGCCTAGGACCTAGGGGATCTGGAAACACCATATATTTT. This translates into CASSLGPRGSGNTIYF. The full variable domain, rest sourced from reference TRBV7-2 and TRBJ1-3, is GAGVSQSPSNKVTEKGKDVELRCDPISGHTALYWYRQSLGQGLEFLIYFQGNSAPDKSGLPSDRFSAERTGGSVSTLTIQRTQQEDSAVYLCASSLGPRGSGNTIYFGEGSWLTVV.

This clonotype is medium-sized by share. The rearrangement links TRBV7-2 to TRBJ1-3, with TRBD1 as a possible D gene (5 bases). This CDR3 contains 19 residues. Per germline, CDR1 SGHTA and CDR2 FQGNSA. V lost 1 base and J lost 2, with 21 bases in between. The chain's CDR3 is CASSLVSTRGGRTGNTIYF. CDR3 nucleotides: TGTGCCAGCAGCTTAGTTAGTACGAGGGGCGGAAGGACTGGAAACACCATATATTTT.

This clonotype qualifies as medium-sized (0.01 to 0.1%). The chain is built from TRBV7-6 and TRBJ2-1, with TRBD1 matching over 7 bases. The V and J ends lost 4 bases and 1 base, in that order; junction bases with no gene match: 4. CDR1 is SGHVS, CDR2 FNYEAQ, per germline. The CDR3 consists of 15 residues. The CDR3 DNA sequence: TGTGCCAGCAGCTCCTGGACAGGTTCCTACAATGAGCAGTTCTTC. It encodes CASSSWTGSYNEQFF.

This clonotype was counted only a few times. The chain has TRBV4-3 and TRBJ1-2; D remains unclear. Per germline, CDR1 LGHNA and CDR2 YSLEER. This CDR3 is built from 14 residues. Deletions cut 0 bases from V and 4 bases from J, with 9 bases between. In DNA form, the CDR3 reads TGCGCCAGCAGCCAAGACAGGTCCCCCTATGGCTACACCTTC. It specifies CASSQDRSPYGYTF.

By share, this clonotype ranks as medium-sized. The chain recombines TRBV12-3 or TRBV12-4 with TRBJ1-1, with D perhaps TRBD1 (5 bases). This CDR3 contains 15 residues. With 3 bases removed from V and 8 bases from J, the gap between germline ends came to 19 bases. The chain's CDR3 is CASSLPGTDGLEAFF. In DNA form, the CDR3 reads TGTGCCAGCAGTTTGCCCGGGACGGACGGACTCGAAGCTTTCTTT.

Many counts were recorded for this clonotype. The V gene is TRBV2, the J gene TRBJ1-1, with D perhaps matching TRBD1 (5 bases). Deletions cut 2 bases from V and 2 bases from J, with 9 bases between. Germline loops: CDR1 SNHLY, CDR2 FYNNEI. The CDR3 is 14 residues long. CDR3 DNA: TGTGCCAGCAGTGAATTCGGGGCTAACACTGAAGCTTTCTTT. This gives the protein CASSEFGANTEAFF.

This clonotype qualifies as medium-sized. CDR3 DNA sequence: TGTGCCAGCAGTGAAGGGCCACTTTATGGCTACACCTTC. Its protein product is CASSEGPLYGYTF. The V gene is TRBV6-1, the J gene TRBJ1-2; D unclear. V was clipped by 1 base and J by 5 bases, with 8 bases between them. The length of the CDR3 is 13 residues. Germline V CDR1 and CDR2: MNHNS, SASEGT.

This clonotype qualifies as medium-sized. Its ends do not fully match the called genes, so a read error is possible. The chain carries TRBV12-3 or TRBV12-4 and TRBJ2-5, with D possibly TRBD1 on 5 matching bases. This CDR3 has 11 amino acids. The CDR3 bases are TGTGCCAGCAGTTTCTCAGGGAACTTACACTTC. Residues: CASSFSGNLHF.

This clonotype is termed medium-sized. In DNA, the CDR3 is TGTGCCAGTGGGAGAAGGAACACTGAAGCTTTCTTT. This codes for CASGRRNTEAFF. The chain uses TRBV19 and TRBJ1-1; D call uncertain. CDR3 length: 12 residues. V was pared by 8 bases and J by 1 base, with 8 bases between. Germline V CDR1 and CDR2: LNHDA, SQIVND (reference sequence).